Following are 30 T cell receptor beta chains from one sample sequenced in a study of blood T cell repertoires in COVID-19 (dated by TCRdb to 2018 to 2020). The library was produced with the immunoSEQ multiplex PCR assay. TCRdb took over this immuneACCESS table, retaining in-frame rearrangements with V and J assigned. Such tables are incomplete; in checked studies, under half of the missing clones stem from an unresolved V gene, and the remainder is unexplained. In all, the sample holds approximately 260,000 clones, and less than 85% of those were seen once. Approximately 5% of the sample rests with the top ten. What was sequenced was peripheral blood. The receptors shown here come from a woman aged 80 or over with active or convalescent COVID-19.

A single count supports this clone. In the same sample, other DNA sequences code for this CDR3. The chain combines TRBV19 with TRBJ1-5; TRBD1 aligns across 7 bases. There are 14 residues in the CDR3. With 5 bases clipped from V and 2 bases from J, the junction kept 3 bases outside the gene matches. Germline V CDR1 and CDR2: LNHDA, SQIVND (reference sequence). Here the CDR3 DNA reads TGTGCCAGTAGTGTTACAGGGGGCAATCAGCCCCAGCATTTT. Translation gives CASSVTGGNQPQHF.

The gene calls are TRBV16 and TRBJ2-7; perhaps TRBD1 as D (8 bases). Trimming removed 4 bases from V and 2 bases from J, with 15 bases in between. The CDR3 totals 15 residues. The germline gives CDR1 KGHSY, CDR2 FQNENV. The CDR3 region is CASSPTGGLTYEQYF. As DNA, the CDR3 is TGTGCCAGCAGCCCCACAGGGGGACTAACCTACGAGCAGTACTTC. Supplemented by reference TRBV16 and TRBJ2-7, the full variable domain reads GEEVAQTPKHLVRGEGQKAKLYCAPIKGHSYVFWYQQVLKNEFKFLISFQNENVFDETGMPKERFSAKCLPNSPCSLEIQATKLEDSAVYFCASSPTGGLTYEQYFGPGTRLTVT.

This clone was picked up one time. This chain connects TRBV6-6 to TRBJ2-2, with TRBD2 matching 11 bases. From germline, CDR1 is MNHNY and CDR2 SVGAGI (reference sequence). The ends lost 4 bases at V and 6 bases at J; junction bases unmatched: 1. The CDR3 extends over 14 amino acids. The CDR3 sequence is CASSLAGGAGELFF. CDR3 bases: TGTGCCAGCAGTTTAGCGGGAGGGGCCGGGGAGCTGTTTTTT.

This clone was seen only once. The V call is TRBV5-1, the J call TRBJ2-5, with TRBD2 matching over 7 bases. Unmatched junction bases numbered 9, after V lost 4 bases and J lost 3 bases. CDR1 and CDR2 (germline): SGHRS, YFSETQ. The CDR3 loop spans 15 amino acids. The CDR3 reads CASSTRLASEETQYF. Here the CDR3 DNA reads TGCGCCAGCAGCACACGACTAGCATCCGAAGAGACCCAGTACTTC.

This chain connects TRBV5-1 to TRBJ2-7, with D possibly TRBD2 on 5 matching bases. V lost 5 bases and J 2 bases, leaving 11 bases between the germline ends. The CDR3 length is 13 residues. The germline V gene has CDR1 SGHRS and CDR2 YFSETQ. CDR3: CASSPGNAYEQYF. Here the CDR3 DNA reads TGCGCCAGCAGTCCCGGGAACGCCTACGAGCAGTACTTC.

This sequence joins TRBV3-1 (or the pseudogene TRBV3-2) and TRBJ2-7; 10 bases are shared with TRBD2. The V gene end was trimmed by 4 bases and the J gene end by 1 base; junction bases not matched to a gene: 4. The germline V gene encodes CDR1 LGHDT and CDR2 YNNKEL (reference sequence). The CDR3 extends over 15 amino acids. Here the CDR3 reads CASSPRTSGSYEQYF. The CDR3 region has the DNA TGTGCCAGCAGCCCCCGGACTAGCGGATCCTACGAGCAGTACTTC.

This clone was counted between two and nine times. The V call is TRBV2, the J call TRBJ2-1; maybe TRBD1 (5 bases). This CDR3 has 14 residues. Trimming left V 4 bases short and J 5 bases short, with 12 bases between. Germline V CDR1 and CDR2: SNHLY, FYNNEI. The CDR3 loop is CASSADLTDNEQFF. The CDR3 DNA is TGTGCCAGCAGTGCAGACTTGACAGACAATGAGCAGTTCTTC. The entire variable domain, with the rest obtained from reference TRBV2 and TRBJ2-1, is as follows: EPEVTQTPSHQVTQMGQEVILRCVPISNHLYFYWYRQILGQKVEFLVSFYNNEISEKSEIFDDQFSVERPDGSNFTLKIRSTKLEDSAMYFCASSADLTDNEQFFGPGTRLTVL.

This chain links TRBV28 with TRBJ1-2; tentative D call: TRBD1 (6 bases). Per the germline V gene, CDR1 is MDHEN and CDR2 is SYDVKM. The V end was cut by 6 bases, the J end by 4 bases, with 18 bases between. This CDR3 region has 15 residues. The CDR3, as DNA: TGTGCCAGCAGCCCCCAGCGTCGGGACATCTATGGCTACACCTTC. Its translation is CASSPQRRDIYGYTF.

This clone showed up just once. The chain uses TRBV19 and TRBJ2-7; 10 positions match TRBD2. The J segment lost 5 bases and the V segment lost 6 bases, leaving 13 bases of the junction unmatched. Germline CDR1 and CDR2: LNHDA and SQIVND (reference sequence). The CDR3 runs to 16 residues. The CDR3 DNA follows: TGTGCCAGTAGCAAGCTTAGCGGGGGGCGCAGAAACGAGCAGTACTTC. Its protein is CASSKLSGGRRNEQYF.

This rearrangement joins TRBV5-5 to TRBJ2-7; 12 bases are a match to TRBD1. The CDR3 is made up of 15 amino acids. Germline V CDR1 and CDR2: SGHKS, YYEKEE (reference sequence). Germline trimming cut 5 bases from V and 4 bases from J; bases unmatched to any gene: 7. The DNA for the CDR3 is TGTGCCAGCAGAACCGGGACAGGGGGCACGTACGAGCAGTACTTC. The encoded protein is CASRTGTGGTYEQYF.

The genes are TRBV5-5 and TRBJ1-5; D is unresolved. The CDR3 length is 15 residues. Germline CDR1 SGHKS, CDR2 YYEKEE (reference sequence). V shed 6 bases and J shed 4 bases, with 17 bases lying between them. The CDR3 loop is CASNRLPERNQPQHF. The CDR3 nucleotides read TGTGCCAGCAACCGATTACCCGAGAGGAATCAGCCCCAGCATTTT.

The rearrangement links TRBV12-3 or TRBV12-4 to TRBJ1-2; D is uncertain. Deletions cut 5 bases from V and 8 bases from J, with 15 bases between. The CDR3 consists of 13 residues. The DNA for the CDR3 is TGTGCCAGCAGTATGACTATTGGGTTAGGCTACACCTTC. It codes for CASSMTIGLGYTF.

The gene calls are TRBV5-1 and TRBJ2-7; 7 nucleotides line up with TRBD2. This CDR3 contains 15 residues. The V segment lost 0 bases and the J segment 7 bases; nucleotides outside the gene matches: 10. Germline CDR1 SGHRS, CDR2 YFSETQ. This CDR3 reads CASSLGTGGVGEQYF. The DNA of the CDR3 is TGCGCCAGCAGCTTGGGGACGGGAGGCGTGGGTGAGCAGTACTTC. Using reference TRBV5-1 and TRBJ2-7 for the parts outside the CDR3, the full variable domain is KAGVTQTPRYLIKTRGQQVTLSCSPISGHRSVSWYQQTPGQGLQFLFEYFSETQRNKGNFPGRFSGRQFSNSRSEMNVSTLELGDSALYLCASSLGTGGVGEQYFGPGTRLTVT.

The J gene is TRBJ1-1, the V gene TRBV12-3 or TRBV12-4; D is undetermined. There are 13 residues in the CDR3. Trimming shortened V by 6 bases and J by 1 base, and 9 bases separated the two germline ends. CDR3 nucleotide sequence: TGTGCCAGCAGCTACCAGGCGAACACTGAAGCTTTCTTT. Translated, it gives CASSYQANTEAFF.

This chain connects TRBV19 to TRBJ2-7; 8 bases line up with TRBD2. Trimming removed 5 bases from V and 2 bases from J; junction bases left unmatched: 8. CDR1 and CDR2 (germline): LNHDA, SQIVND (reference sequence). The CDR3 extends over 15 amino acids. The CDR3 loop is CASSSAGGGTYEQYF. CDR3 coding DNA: TGTGCCAGTAGTTCCGCCGGGGGGGGAACCTACGAGCAGTACTTC. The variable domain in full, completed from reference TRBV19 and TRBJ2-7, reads DGGITQSPKYLFRKEGQNVTLSCEQNLNHDAMYWYRQDPGQGLRLIYYSQIVNDFQKGDIAEGYSVSREKKESFPLTVTSAQKNPTAFYLCASSSAGGGTYEQYFGPGTRLTVT.

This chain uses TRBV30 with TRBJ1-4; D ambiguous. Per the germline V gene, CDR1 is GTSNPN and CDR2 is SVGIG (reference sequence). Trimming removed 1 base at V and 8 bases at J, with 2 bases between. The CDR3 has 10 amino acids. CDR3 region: CAWSAEKLFF. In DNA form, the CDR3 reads TGTGCCTGGAGTGCAGAAAAACTGTTTTTT.

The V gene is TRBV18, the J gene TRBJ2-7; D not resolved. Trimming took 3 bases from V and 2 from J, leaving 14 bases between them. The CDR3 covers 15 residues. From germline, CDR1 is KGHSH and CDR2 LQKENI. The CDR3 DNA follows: TGTGCCAGCTCACCTCCCGCCAACTATCCCTACGAGCAGTACTTC. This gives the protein CASSPPANYPYEQYF.

CDR3 in amino acids: CASSERRGGADTQYF. The DNA of the CDR3 is TGCGCCAGCAGTGAGCGGCGGGGGGGGGCAGATACGCAGTATTTT. This chain connects TRBV10-2 to TRBJ2-3; TRBD2 matches 9 bases. The CDR3 runs 15 residues. The germline V gene has CDR1 WSHSY and CDR2 SAAADI. Trimming took 2 bases from V and 4 from J; bases not matched to a gene: 4.

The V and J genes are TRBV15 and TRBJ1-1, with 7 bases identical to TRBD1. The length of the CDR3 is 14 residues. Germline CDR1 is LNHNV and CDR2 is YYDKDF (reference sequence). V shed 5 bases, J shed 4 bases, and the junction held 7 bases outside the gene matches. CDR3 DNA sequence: TGTGCCACCAGCGGACACAGGGGACTCACTGAAGCTTTCTTT. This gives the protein CATSGHRGLTEAFF.

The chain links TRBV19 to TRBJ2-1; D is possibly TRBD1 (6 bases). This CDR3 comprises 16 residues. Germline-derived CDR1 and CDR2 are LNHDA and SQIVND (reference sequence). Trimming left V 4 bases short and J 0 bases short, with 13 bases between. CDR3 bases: TGTGCCAGTAGTACCCCAGGGGCAGGCTCCTACAATGAGCAGTTCTTC. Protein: CASSTPGAGSYNEQFF.

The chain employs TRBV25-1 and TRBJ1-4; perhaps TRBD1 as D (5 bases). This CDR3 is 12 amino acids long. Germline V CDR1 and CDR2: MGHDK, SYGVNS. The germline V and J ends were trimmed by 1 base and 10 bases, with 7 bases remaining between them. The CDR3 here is CASSEFDRKLFF. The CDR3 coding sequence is TGTGCCAGCAGTGAATTTGACAGAAAACTGTTTTTT.

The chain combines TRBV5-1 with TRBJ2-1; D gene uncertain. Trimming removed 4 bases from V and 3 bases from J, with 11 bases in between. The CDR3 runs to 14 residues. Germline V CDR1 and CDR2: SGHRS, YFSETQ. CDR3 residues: CASSVLSDYNEQFF. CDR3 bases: TGCGCCAGCAGCGTCCTAAGCGACTACAATGAGCAGTTCTTC. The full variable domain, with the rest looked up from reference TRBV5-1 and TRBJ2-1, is KAGVTQTPRYLIKTRGQQVTLSCSPISGHRSVSWYQQTPGQGLQFLFEYFSETQRNKGNFPGRFSGRQFSNSRSEMNVSTLELGDSALYLCASSVLSDYNEQFFGPGTRLTVL.

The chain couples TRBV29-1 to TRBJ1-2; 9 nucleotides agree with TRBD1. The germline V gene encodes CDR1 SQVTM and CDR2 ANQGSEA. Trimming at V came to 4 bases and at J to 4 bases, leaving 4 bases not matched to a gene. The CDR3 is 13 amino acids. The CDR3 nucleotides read TGCAGCGTTGTATTGGGACAGGGCTATGGCTACACCTTC. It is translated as CSVVLGQGYGYTF. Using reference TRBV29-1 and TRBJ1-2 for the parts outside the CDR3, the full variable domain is SAVISQKPSRDICQRGTSLTIQCQVDSQVTMMFWYRQQPGQSLTLIATANQGSEATYESGFVIDKFPISRPNLTFSTLTVSNMSPEDSSIYLCSVVLGQGYGYTFGSGTRLTVV.

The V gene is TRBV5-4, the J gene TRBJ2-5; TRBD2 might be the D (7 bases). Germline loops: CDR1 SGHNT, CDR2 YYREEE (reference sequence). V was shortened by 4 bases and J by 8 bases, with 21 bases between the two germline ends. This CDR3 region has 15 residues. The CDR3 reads CASSLGGGQGRTQYF. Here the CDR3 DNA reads TGTGCCAGCAGCCTTGGGGGGGGGCAAGGGCGAACCCAGTACTTC.

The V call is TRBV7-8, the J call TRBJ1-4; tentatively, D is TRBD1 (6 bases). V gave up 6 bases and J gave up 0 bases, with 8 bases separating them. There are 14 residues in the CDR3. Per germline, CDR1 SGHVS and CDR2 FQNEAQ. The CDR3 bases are TGTGCCAGCAGGACAGGCGCAACTAATGAAAAACTGTTTTTT. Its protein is CASRTGATNEKLFF. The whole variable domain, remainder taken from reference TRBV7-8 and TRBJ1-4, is GAGVSQSPRYKVAKRGQDVALRCDPISGHVSLFWYQQALGQGPEFLTYFQNEAQLDKSGLPSDRFFAERPEGSVSTLKIQRTQQEDSAVYLCASRTGATNEKLFFGSGTQLSVL.

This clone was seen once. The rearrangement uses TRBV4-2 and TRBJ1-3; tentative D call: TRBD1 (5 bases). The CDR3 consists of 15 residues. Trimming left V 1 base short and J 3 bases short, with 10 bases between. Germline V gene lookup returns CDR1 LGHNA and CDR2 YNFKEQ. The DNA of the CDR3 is TGTGCCAGCAGCCAAGTGGAGGGGCTTGGAAACACCATATATTTT. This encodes CASSQVEGLGNTIYF.

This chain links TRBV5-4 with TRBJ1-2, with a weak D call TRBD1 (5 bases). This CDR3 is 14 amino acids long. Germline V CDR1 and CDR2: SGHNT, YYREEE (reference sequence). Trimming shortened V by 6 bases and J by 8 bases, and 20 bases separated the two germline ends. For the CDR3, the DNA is TGTGCCAGCACCTACGGCAGGGTTATAGGCGGCTACACCTTC. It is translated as CASTYGRVIGGYTF.

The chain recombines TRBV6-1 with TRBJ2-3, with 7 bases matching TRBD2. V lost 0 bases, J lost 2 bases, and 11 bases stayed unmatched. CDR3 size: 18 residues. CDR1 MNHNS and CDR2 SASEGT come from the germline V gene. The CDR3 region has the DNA TGTGCCAGCAGTGAAGCCCGCCCCGGGAGGACATACACAGATACGCAGTATTTT. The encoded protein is CASSEARPGRTYTDTQYF.

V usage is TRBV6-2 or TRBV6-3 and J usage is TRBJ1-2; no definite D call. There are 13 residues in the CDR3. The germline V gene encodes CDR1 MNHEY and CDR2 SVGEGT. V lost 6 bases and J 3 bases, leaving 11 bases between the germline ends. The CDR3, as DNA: TGTGCCAGCAGCCACCAGAGGGACTATGGCTACACCTTC. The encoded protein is CASSHQRDYGYTF.

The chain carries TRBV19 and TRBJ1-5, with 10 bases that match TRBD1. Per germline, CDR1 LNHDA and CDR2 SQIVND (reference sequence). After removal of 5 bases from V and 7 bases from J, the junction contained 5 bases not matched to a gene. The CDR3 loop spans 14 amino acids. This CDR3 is CASSGDRGGQPQHF. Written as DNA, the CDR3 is TGTGCCAGTAGTGGGGACAGGGGAGGACAGCCCCAGCATTTT.